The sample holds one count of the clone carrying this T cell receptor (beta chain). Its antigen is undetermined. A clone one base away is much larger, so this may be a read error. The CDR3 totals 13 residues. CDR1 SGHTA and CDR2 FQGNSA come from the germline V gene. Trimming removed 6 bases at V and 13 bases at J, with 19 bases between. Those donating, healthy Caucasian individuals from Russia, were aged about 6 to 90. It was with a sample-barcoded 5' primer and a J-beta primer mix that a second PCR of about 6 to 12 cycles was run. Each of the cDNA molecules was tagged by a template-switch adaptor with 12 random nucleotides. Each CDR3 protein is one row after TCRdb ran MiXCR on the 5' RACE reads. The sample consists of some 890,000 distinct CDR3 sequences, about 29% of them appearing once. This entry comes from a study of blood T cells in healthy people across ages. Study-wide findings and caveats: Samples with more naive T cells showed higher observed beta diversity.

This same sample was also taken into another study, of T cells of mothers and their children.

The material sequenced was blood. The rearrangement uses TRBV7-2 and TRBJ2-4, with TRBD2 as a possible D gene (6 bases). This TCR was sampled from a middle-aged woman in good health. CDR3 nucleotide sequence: TGTGCCAGCAGTTGGGGGGTGGGCACTGAGCAGTACTTC. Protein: CASSWGVGTEQYF. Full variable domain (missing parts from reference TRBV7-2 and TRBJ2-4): GAGVSQSPSNKVTEKGKDVELRCDPISGHTALYWYRQSLGQGLEFLIYFQGNSAPDKSGLPSDRFSAERTGGSVSTLTIQRTQQEDSAVYLCASSWGVGTEQYFGAGTRLSVL.